This record concerns one T cell receptor beta chain sequence. The data derive from a study of PD-L1 blockade in urothelial cancer. CDR1 MNHEY and CDR2 SMNVEV come from the germline V gene (reference sequence). Trimming took 2 bases from V and 5 from J; bases not matched to a gene: 8. The CDR3 is 16 amino acids. Documented time point: peripheral blood 6 weeks after treatment start. TCRdb's copy holds only in-frame clones and misses some; the assay was immunoSEQ multiplex PCR. The sample has about 41,000 clones; around 84% are singletons. V and J are TRBV27 and TRBJ2-1; 8 nucleotides match TRBD2. The specimen was PBMCs, collected around atezolizumab (anti-PD-L1) treatment. This receptor was obtained from a man aged 70 or older with urothelial cancer. The CDR3: CASSLVLAGPNNEQFF. The CDR3 region has the DNA TGTGCCAGCAGTTTAGTTCTAGCGGGTCCTAACAATGAGCAGTTCTTC.